This TCR beta chain was identified during a study of blood T cells in healthy people across ages. Findings and limits, study-wide: Across the age range, TCR beta diversity per million T cells fell in a roughly linear way.

Points on this clonotype: Its target is not known.

The CDR3 consists of 14 residues. With V trimmed by 3 bases and J by 6 bases, 8 bases remained unmatched. From germline, CDR1 is SGHDT and CDR2 YYEEEE. For the second PCR, which ran for about 6 to 11 cycles, a sample-barcoded 5' primer and a J-beta primer mix were used. Each CDR3 protein is one row after TCRdb ran MiXCR on the 5' RACE reads. The data show fewer than 2,000,000 distinct CDR3 sequences, around 40% seen once. The chain links TRBV5-6 to TRBJ2-7; 8 bases fit TRBD2. The sequence was collected from a human donor in good health. The sequenced material came from blood. This CDR3 is CASSSAGGGGEQYF. As DNA, the CDR3 is TGTGCCAGCAGCTCCGCGGGAGGAGGGGGCGAGCAGTACTTC.